The following is a TCR beta chain sequence with its context. This entry comes from a study of T cell responses to AZD1222 COVID-19 vaccine. Sequencing was performed with immunoSEQ multiplex PCR; in TCRdb, only in-frame clones are kept and a portion is missing. The sample lists 150,000 or so clones, about nine tenths seen once, with about 1.6% in the top ten. The source is an adult in good health. This sample comprised peripheral blood, obtained on day 0 of AZD1222 vaccination.

The CDR3 nucleotides read TGTGCCAGACAAAAGCTAAGGACAGGGTGCGATTTCGACAATCAGCCCCAGCATTTT. Translation gives CARQKLRTGCDFDNQPQHF. V gene TRBV19 combines with J gene TRBJ1-5; TRBD1 matches 8 bases. Germline loops: CDR1 LNHDA, CDR2 SQIVND (reference sequence). This CDR3 has 19 amino acids. V dropped 9 bases and J dropped 3; count of bases not matched to a gene: 22.